This T cell receptor (beta chain) derives from a study of blood T cell repertoires in COVID-19. The CDR3 totals 18 residues. Germline V lookup: CDR1 MGHDK, CDR2 SYGVNS. V was clipped by 1 base and J by 1 base; unmatched bases: 10. This clone was seen more than once but under ten times. As handled by the study authors: Amplification of reference gene primers was used by the study to estimate nucleated cell counts. Using immunoSEQ multiplex PCR, the repertoire was profiled, and TCRdb retains in-frame clones only, with some absent. V and J calls and clone size are those listed in that table; D and trimming were worked out from the DNA. The data show a few hundred thousand clones, more than 75% seen once. Donors of Cohort 3 who recovered were those that had two negative PCRs, clearance, or symptom resolution.

This chain connects TRBV25-1 to TRBJ1-3, with 7 positions matching TRBD1. The TCR comes from a young woman who had recovered from COVID-19. The sequenced material came from PBMCs or T cells enriched from blood (not recorded which). The CDR3 reads CASSELSRQGSSGNTIYF. In DNA form, the CDR3 reads TGTGCCAGCAGTGAATTAAGTAGACAGGGATCGTCTGGAAACACCATATATTTT.